Listed below are T cell receptor beta chains from one sample, sequenced in a study of cytomegalovirus exposure and HLA in healthy donors. Assay: immunoSEQ multiplex PCR; the TCRdb copy retains only in-frame clones and omits some. The sample totals roughly 120,000 clones. Sequencing input: PBMCs. These TCRs come from a man aged 30-40 years in good health and CMV-seronegative. The CDR3 runs from the conserved cysteine through the conserved F or W. A D gene is named only where the DNA matches it firmly.

D gene	V gene	J gene	CDR3 protein	CDR3 DNA
TRBD1	TRBV5-1	TRBJ2-2	CASSHTSGGKAGELFF	TGCGCCAGCAGCCACACTTCAGGGGGCAAGGCCGGGGAGCTGTTTTTT
-	TRBV6-6	TRBJ1-4	CATRTGGSANEKLFF	TGTGCCACCAGGACGGGGGGATCAGCTAATGAAAAACTGTTTTTT
TRBD1	TRBV30	TRBJ1-4	CAWSVPGGVQKLFF	TGTGCCTGGAGTGTACCAGGGGGTGTGCAAAAACTGTTTTTT
-	TRBV27	TRBJ1-1	CASSPWEENTEAFF	TGTGCCAGCAGTCCATGGGAGGAGAACACTGAAGCTTTCTTT
TRBD1	TRBV29-1	TRBJ2-7	CSVGQGIGAYEQYF	TGCAGCGTGGGACAGGGAATAGGGGCCTACGAGCAGTACTTC
TRBD2	TRBV4-1	TRBJ2-1	CASSQLLAGQNNEQFF	TGCGCCAGCAGCCAACTCCTAGCGGGCCAAAACAATGAGCAGTTCTTC
TRBD1	TRBV19	TRBJ1-5	CASSGPGQGVNQPQHF	TGTGCCAGTAGTGGTCCCGGACAGGGCGTCAATCAGCCCCAGCATTTT
TRBD2	TRBV5-4	TRBJ2-5	CASSLVGGGETQYF	TGTGCCAGCAGCTTGGTCGGGGGGGGAGAGACCCAGTACTTC
TRBD1	TRBV27	TRBJ1-2	CASSPWTTGRRDYGYTF	TGTGCCAGCAGTCCCTGGACGACAGGGCGGAGAGACTATGGCTACACCTTC
TRBD1	TRBV30	TRBJ2-7	CAWRDPGGRYEQYF	TGTGCCTGGAGGGACCCAGGGGGCAGGTACGAGCAGTACTTC
TRBD1	TRBV7-2	TRBJ1-2	CASSGGTGNYGYTF	TGTGCCAGCAGCGGGGGGACAGGGAACTATGGCTACACCTTC
TRBD2	TRBV5-4	TRBJ2-7	CASSLAASGRREQYF	TGTGCCAGCAGCTTGGCGGCTAGCGGGAGGCGCGAGCAGTACTTC
-	TRBV29-1	TRBJ2-1	CSAELGANEQFF	TGCAGCGCCGAACTGGGGGCTAATGAGCAGTTCTTC
TRBD2	TRBV11-3	TRBJ2-1	CASSLDAAGGPVEQFF	TGTGCCAGCAGCTTAGATGCAGCGGGAGGGCCGGTTGAGCAGTTCTTC
TRBD2	TRBV4-1	TRBJ2-1	CASGATSGPYNEQFF	TGCGCCAGCGGGGCCACTAGCGGGCCCTACAATGAGCAGTTCTTC
-	TRBV11-3	TRBJ2-5	CASSLAGAPRETQYF	TGTGCCAGCAGCTTAGCAGGGGCCCCCCGGGAGACCCAGTACTTC
TRBD1	TRBV10-3	TRBJ2-3	CAISAGGQARNTQYF	TGTGCCATCAGTGCCGGGGGACAGGCAAGGAATACGCAGTATTTT
-	TRBV30	TRBJ1-2	CAWSERQNYGYTF	TGTGCCTGGAGCGAACGACAGAACTATGGCTACACCTTC
-	TRBV7-9	TRBJ1-3	CASSDGRGHSGNTIYF	TGTGCCAGCAGCGACGGGAGGGGCCACTCTGGAAACACCATATATTTT